Listed below are T cell receptor beta chains from one sample, sequenced in a study of cytomegalovirus exposure and HLA in healthy donors. Some clones are missing from TCRdb's copy, which holds only in-frame ones; the method was immunoSEQ multiplex PCR. The repertoire holds about 160,000 clones, with roughly 82% as singletons. Sequenced input: PBMCs. The receptors were sampled from a girl aged 10 to 17 in good health and CMV-seropositive. Each CDR3 is given with its conserved first and last residue. D genes are given only for firm matches. Part of the rows lack a size; the others show once, few, many or a class for expanded clones.

J: TRBJ1-2
size: -
D: -
V: TRBV7-9
CDR3: CASSMGYPQGYGYTF
DNA: TGTGCCAGCAGCATGGGCTATCCACAGGGATATGGCTACACCTTC

J: TRBJ2-3
size: -
D: -
V: TRBV14
CDR3: CASSAIADTQYF
DNA: TGTGCCAGCAGCGCAATTGCGGATACGCAGTATTTT

J: TRBJ2-3
size: -
D: -
V: TRBV5-4
CDR3: CASSLTTDTQYF
DNA: TGTGCCAGCAGCCTAACCACAGATACGCAGTATTTT

J: TRBJ1-1
size: few
D: -
V: TRBV9
CDR3: CASSPRTGNTEAFF
DNA: TGTGCCAGCAGCCCCCGAACAGGGAACACTGAAGCTTTCTTT

J: TRBJ1-2
size: few
D: -
V: TRBV6-6
CDR3: CASSLGGNGYTF
DNA: TGTGCCAGCAGTCTCGGGGGAAATGGCTACACCTTC

J: TRBJ2-3
size: -
D: TRBD2
V: TRBV6-5
CDR3: CASSYAGVVTDTQYF
DNA: TGTGCCAGCAGTTATGCGGGAGTGGTCACAGATACGCAGTATTTT

J: TRBJ1-4
size: -
D: TRBD1
V: TRBV15
CDR3: CATSRGPGQGAKLTEKLFF
DNA: TGTGCCACCAGCAGAGGCCCGGGACAGGGGGCTAAGTTAACGGAAAAACTGTTTTTT

J: TRBJ1-1
size: -
D: -
V: TRBV7-6
CDR3: CASSSLENTEAFF
DNA: TGTGCCAGCAGCTCCCTAGAGAACACTGAAGCTTTCTTT

J: TRBJ2-7
size: once
D: -
V: TRBV10-3
CDR3: CAIADRYYEQYF
DNA: TGTGCTATAGCTGACAGATACTACGAGCAGTACTTC

J: TRBJ1-5
size: few
D: -
V: TRBV15
CDR3: CATSRDQQPQHF
DNA: TGTGCCACCAGCAGAGATCAACAGCCCCAGCATTTT

J: TRBJ2-5
size: -
D: -
V: TRBV9
CDR3: CASSPLTRQETQYF
DNA: TGTGCCAGCAGCCCACTGACTAGGCAGGAGACCCAGTACTTC

J: TRBJ2-7
size: -
D: TRBD1
V: TRBV10-3
CDR3: CAISDAGTGDYEQYF
DNA: TGTGCCATCAGTGATGCCGGGACAGGGGACTACGAGCAGTACTTC

J: TRBJ2-6
size: -
D: -
V: TRBV7-3
CDR3: CASTKSGANVLTF
DNA: TGTGCCAGCACCAAATCCGGGGCCAACGTCCTGACTTTC

J: TRBJ2-2
size: -
D: -
V: TRBV5-4
CDR3: CASSFSGVVTGELFF
DNA: TGTGCCAGCAGCTTTTCGGGAGTGGTAACCGGGGAGCTGTTTTTT

J: TRBJ2-1
size: once
D: TRBD2
V: TRBV9
CDR3: CASSDLAGYNEQFF
DNA: TGTGCCAGCAGCGACTTAGCGGGCTACAATGAGCAGTTCTTC

J: TRBJ1-2
size: once
D: -
V: TRBV2
CDR3: CASSPGRSGGYTF
DNA: TGTGCCAGCAGTCCTGGTAGGTCGGGAGGCTACACCTTC

J: TRBJ2-7
size: -
D: -
V: TRBV28
CDR3: CASSLTGTPYEQYF
DNA: TGTGCCAGCAGCCTGACAGGAACCCCCTACGAGCAGTACTTC

J: TRBJ1-2
size: -
D: -
V: TRBV19
CDR3: CASSPGAGGYTF
DNA: TGTGCCAGTAGTCCAGGGGCTGGCGGCTACACCTTC

J: TRBJ2-1
size: -
D: -
V: TRBV29-1
CDR3: CSVLLDRPYNEQFF
DNA: TGCAGCGTCCTTCTCGACAGGCCCTACAATGAGCAGTTCTTC

J: TRBJ1-2
size: -
D: TRBD1
V: TRBV5-1
CDR3: CASSSGLGQGGYGYTF
DNA: TGCGCCAGCAGCTCTGGGCTGGGACAGGGTGGCTATGGCTACACCTTC

J: TRBJ2-7
size: -
D: TRBD1
V: TRBV11-2
CDR3: CASSPLTGESSYEQYF
DNA: TGTGCCAGCAGCCCACTGACAGGGGAGAGCTCCTACGAGCAGTACTTC

J: TRBJ2-3
size: -
D: TRBD1
V: TRBV5-4
CDR3: CASGTGGRDTQYF
DNA: TGTGCCTCCGGGACAGGGGGCAGAGATACGCAGTATTTT

J: TRBJ1-1
size: -
D: -
V: TRBV7-2
CDR3: CASSLVGAWETEAFF
DNA: TGTGCCAGCAGCTTAGTGGGGGCCTGGGAAACTGAAGCTTTCTTT

J: TRBJ2-3
size: -
D: TRBD2
V: TRBV11-1
CDR3: CASSLGAGGNTDTQYF
DNA: TGTGCCAGCAGCTTAGGAGCGGGGGGAAACACAGATACGCAGTATTTT

J: TRBJ2-5
size: -
D: TRBD2
V: TRBV6-5
CDR3: CASRTRGSQETQYF
DNA: TGTGCCAGCAGAACCCGCGGGAGCCAAGAGACCCAGTACTTC

J: TRBJ1-2
size: -
D: TRBD1
V: TRBV28
CDR3: CASSLRGRDYGYTF
DNA: TGTGCCAGCAGTTTAAGGGGGCGCGACTATGGCTACACCTTC

J: TRBJ2-2
size: -
D: TRBD1
V: TRBV7-9
CDR3: CASSLGTGVTGELFF
DNA: TGTGCCAGCAGCTTGGGGACAGGGGTCACCGGGGAGCTGTTTTTT

J: TRBJ2-7
size: -
D: TRBD1
V: TRBV5-1
CDR3: CASSPSGQGSEQYF
DNA: TGCGCCAGCAGTCCCTCGGGACAGGGGAGCGAGCAGTACTTC

J: TRBJ1-1
size: few
D: TRBD1
V: TRBV19
CDR3: CASSKRQGRPEAFF
DNA: TGTGCCAGTAGTAAAAGACAGGGGCGTCCTGAAGCTTTCTTT